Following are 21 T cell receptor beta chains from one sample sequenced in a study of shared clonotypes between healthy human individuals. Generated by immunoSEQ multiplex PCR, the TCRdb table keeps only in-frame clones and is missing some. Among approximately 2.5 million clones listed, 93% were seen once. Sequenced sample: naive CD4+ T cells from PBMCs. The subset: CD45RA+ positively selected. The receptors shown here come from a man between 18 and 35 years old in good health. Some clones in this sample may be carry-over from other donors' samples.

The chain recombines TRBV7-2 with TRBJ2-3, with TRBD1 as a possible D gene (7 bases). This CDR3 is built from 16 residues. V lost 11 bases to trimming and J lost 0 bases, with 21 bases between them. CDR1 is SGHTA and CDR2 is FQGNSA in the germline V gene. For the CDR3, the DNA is TGTGCCTCCAAAAGGACAGGAGGAGGGAGCACAGATACGCAGTATTTT. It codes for CASKRTGGGSTDTQYF.

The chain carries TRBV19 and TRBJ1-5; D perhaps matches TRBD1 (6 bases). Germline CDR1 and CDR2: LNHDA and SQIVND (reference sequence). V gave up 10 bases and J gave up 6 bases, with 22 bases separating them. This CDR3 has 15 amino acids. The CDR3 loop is CATSVLTGFGQPQHF. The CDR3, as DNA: TGTGCCACGTCAGTGTTAACAGGGTTCGGTCAGCCCCAGCATTTT.

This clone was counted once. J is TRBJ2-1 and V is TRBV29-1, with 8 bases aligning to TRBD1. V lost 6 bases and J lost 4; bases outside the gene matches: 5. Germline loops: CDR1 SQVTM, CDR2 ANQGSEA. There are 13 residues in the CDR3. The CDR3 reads CSVQGASYNEQFF. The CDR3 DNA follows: TGCAGCGTCCAGGGGGCTTCGTACAATGAGCAGTTCTTC.

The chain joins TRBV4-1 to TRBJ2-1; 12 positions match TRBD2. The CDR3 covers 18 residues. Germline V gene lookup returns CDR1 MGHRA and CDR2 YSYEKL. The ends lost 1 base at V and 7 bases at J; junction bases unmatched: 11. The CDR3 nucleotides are TGCGCCAGCAGCCAAGGATGGGCTAGCGGGAGGGTTCAGAATGAGCAGTTCTTC. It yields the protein CASSQGWASGRVQNEQFF.

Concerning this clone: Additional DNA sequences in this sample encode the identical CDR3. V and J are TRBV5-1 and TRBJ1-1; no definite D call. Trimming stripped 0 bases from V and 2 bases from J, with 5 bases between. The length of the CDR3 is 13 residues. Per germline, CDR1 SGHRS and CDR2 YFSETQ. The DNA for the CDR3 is TGCGCCAGCAGCTTGGTTACAAACACTGAAGCTTTCTTT. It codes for CASSLVTNTEAFF.

The CDR3 DNA follows: TGTGCCAGCAGCAGCCATGGGGCGAACCTCTACGAGCAGTACTTC. This translates into CASSSHGANLYEQYF. The chain links TRBV28 to TRBJ2-7, with TRBD1 as a possible D gene (5 bases). Trimming left V 6 bases short and J 3 bases short, with 18 bases between. Germline V gives CDR1 MDHEN, CDR2 SYDVKM. The CDR3 is 15 residues long.

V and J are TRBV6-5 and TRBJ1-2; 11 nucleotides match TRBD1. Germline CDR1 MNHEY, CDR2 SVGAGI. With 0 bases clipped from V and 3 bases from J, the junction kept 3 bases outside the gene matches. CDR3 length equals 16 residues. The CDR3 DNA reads TGTGCCAGCAGTTACTCGGGGACAGGGGGACACTATGGCTACACCTTC. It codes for CASSYSGTGGHYGYTF.

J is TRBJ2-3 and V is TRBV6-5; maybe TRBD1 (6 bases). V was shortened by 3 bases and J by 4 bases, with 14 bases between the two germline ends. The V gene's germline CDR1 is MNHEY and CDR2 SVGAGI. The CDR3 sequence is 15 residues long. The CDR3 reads CASSYDRLSPDTQYF. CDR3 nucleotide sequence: TGTGCCAGCAGTTATGACAGGTTGTCCCCAGATACGCAGTATTTT.

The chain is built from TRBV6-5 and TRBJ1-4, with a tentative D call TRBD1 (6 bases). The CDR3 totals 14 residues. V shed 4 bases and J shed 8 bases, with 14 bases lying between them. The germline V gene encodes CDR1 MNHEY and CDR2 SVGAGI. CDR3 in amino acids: CASSLDRKKEKLFF. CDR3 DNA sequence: TGTGCCAGCAGTTTAGACAGGAAGAAGGAAAAACTGTTTTTT.

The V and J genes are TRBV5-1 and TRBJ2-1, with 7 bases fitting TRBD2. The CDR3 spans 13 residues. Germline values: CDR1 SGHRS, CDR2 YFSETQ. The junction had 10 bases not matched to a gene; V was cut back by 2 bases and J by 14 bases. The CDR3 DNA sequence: TGCGCCAGCAGCTTTGGTCTAGCGGCGGCCGAGTTCTTC. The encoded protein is CASSFGLAAAEFF. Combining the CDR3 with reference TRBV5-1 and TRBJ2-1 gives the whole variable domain KAGVTQTPRYLIKTRGQQVTLSCSPISGHRSVSWYQQTPGQGLQFLFEYFSETQRNKGNFPGRFSGRQFSNSRSEMNVSTLELGDSALYLCASSFGLAAAEFFGPGTRLTVL.

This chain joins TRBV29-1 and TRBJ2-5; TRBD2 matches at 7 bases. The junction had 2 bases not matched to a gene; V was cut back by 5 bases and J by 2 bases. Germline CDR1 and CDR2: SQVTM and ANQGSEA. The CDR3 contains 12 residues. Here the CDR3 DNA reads TGCAGCGTTCAACTAGCGCAAGAGACCCAGTACTTC. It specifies CSVQLAQETQYF.

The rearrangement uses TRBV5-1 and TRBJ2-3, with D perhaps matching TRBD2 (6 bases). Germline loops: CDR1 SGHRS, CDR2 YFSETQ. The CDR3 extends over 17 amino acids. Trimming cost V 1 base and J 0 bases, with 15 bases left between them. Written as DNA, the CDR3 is TGCGCCAGCAGCTTGCAAATAAGCGGAGGGAGCACAGATACGCAGTATTTT. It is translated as CASSLQISGGSTDTQYF.

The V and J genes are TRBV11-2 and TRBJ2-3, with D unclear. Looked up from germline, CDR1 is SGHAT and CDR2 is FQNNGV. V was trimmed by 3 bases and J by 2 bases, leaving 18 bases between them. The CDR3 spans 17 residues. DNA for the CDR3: TGTGCCAGCAGCTTCTATCCTTCACACGGTGACACAGATACGCAGTATTTT. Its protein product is CASSFYPSHGDTDTQYF. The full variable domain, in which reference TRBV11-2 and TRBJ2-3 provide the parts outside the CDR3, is EAGVAQSPRYKIIEKRQSVAFWCNPISGHATLYWYQQILGQGPKLLIQFQNNGVVDDSQLPKDRFSAERLKGVDSTLKIQPAKLEDSAVYLCASSFYPSHGDTDTQYFGPGTRLTVL.

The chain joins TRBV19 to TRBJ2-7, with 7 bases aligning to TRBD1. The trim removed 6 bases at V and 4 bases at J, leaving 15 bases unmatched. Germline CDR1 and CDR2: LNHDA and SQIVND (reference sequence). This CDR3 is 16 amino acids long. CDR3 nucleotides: TGTGCCAGTAGCCCAGGGTTGGACAGGAGATTATACGAGCAGTACTTC. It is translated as CASSPGLDRRLYEQYF.

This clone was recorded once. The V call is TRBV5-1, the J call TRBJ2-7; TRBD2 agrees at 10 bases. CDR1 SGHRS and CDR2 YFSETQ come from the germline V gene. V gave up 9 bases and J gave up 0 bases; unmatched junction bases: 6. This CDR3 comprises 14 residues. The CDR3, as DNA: TGCGCCACCTCAACTAGCGGGAACTCCTACGAGCAGTACTTC. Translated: CATSTSGNSYEQYF.

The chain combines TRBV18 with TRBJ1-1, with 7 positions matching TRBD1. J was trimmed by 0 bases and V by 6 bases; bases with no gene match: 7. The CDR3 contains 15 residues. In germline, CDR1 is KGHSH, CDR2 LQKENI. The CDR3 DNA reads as TGTGCCAGCTCCCGACCGACAGGGATGAACACTGAAGCTTTCTTT. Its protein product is CASSRPTGMNTEAFF.

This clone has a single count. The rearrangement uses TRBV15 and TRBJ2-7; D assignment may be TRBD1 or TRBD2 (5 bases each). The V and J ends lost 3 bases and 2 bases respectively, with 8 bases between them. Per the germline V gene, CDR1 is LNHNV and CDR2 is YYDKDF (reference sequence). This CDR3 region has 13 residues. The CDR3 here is CATSRRGTYEQYF. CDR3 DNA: TGTGCCACCAGCAGGAGGGGTACCTACGAGCAGTACTTC.

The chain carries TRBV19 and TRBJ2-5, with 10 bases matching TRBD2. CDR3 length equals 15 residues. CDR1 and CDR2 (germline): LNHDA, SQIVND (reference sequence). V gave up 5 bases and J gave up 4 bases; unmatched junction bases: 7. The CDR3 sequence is CASSSSGSSSETQYF. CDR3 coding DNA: TGTGCCAGTAGTTCTAGCGGGAGTTCGTCAGAGACCCAGTACTTC.

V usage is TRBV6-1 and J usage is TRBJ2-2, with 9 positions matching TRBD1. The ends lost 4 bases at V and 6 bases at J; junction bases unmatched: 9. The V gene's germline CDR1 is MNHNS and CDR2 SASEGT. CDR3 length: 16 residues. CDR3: CASSGPGQGKAGELFF. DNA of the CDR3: TGTGCCAGCAGTGGCCCGGGACAGGGAAAGGCCGGGGAGCTGTTTTTT.

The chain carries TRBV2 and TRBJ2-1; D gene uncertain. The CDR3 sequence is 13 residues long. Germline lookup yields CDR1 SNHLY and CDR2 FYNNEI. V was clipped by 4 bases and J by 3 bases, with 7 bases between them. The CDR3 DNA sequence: TGTGCCAGCAGTGTTGAGAGCTACAATGAGCAGTTCTTC. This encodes CASSVESYNEQFF.

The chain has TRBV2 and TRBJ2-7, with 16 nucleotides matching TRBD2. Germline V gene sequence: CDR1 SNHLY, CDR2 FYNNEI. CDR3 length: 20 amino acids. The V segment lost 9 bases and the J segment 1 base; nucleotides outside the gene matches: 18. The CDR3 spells CARATPGTSGRARRSYEQYF. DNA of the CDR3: TGTGCCAGGGCGACTCCGGGGACTAGCGGGAGGGCCCGTCGGTCCTACGAGCAGTACTTC.